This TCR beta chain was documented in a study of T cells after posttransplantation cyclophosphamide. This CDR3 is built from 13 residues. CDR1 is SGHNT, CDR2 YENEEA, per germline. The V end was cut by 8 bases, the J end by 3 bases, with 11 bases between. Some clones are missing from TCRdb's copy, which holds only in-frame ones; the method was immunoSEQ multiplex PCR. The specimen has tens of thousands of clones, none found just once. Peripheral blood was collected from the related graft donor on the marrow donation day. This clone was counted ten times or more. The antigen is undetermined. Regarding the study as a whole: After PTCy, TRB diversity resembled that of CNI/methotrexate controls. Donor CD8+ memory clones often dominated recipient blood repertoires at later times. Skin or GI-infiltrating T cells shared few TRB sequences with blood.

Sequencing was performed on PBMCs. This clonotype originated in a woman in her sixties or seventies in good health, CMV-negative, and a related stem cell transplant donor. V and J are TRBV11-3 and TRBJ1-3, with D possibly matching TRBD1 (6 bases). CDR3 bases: TGTGCCAGCGGCACGGACAGTGGAAACACCATATATTTT. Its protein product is CASGTDSGNTIYF.